This T cell receptor (beta chain) was sequenced in a study of blood T cells in healthy people across ages. The total RNA that was extracted per sample amounted to at least 5 micrograms. This clonotype has just a few counts. Next came a second PCR, run for roughly 7 to 12 cycles, which used a sample-barcoded 5' primer along with a J-beta primer mix. TCRdb re-called the 5' RACE reads with MiXCR, one entry per CDR3 protein. The data hold under 950,000 distinct CDR3 sequences, with approximately 22% observed a single time. V was clipped by 5 bases and J by 6 bases, with 21 bases between them. Germline CDR1 and CDR2: SNHLY and FYNNEI. The CDR3 consists of 16 residues.

The sequenced material came from blood. The chain carries TRBV2 and TRBJ2-3, with a possible D match to TRBD2 (7 bases). This TCR derives from a man aged 65-85 years in good health. This CDR3 reads CASSPLRGGSRDTQYF. CDR3 in DNA: TGTGCCAGCAGTCCCCTTCGCGGGGGCTCACGTGATACGCAGTATTTT.